Listed below are T cell receptor beta chains from one sample, sequenced in a study of spatial heterogeneity in lung cancer. MiXCR was run by TCRdb on the 5' RACE reads, yielding one entry per CDR3 protein. The sample holds 20,000 to 25,000 distinct CDR3 sequences, about 7% seen once. Here the sequenced sample was PBMCs, taken at surgery. These receptors were collected from a male donor with early-stage non-small cell lung cancer. Both conserved end residues are part of each CDR3. The order of the fields is V gene, D gene, J gene, clone size, CDR3 protein. D genes are given only for firm matches. The size entry is marked missing in some rows and otherwise reads once, few, many or a size class.

V: TRBV6-2/TRBV6-3
D: TRBD2
J: TRBJ2-1
size: many
CDR3: CASSSFGLAGDQQAYNEQFF

V: TRBV12-3/TRBV12-4
D: .
J: TRBJ1-3
size: many
CDR3: CASSPSGNTIYF

V: TRBV28
D: TRBD1
J: TRBJ1-1
size: many
CDR3: CASSQDRVYTEAFF

V: TRBV28
D: TRBD1
J: TRBJ1-1
size: medium-sized
CDR3: CASSQNYRGTEAFF

V: TRBV20-1
D: .
J: TRBJ1-1
size: many
CDR3: CSARDLRDTEAFF

V: TRBV10-3
D: TRBD1
J: TRBJ1-5
size: many
CDR3: CAISESKGAVQPQHF

V: TRBV7-9
D: .
J: TRBJ1-1
size: many
CDR3: CASSLTGNTEAFF

V: TRBV7-9
D: .
J: TRBJ1-1
size: many
CDR3: CASSFGMNTEAFF

V: TRBV7-2
D: TRBD2
J: TRBJ2-1
size: .
CDR3: CASSASTSVDEQFF

V: TRBV6-2/TRBV6-3
D: .
J: TRBJ2-1
size: .
CDR3: CASSWTNLGEQFF

V: TRBV7-8
D: .
J: TRBJ1-4
size: .
CDR3: CASSLARSLNEKLFF

V: TRBV6-4
D: .
J: TRBJ1-1
size: .
CDR3: CASSDSTFVSCGDTEAFF

V: TRBV9
D: TRBD1
J: TRBJ1-1
size: many
CDR3: CASSVEESGGATFF

V: TRBV5-4
D: TRBD1
J: TRBJ2-2
size: few
CDR3: CASSPDRTNTGELFF

V: TRBV7-9
D: .
J: TRBJ2-5
size: many
CDR3: CASSRQIQETQYF